Described below is a single T cell receptor beta chain sequence and its context. What it recognizes is unknown. These data come from a study of CXCR3-negative and CXCR3-positive naive CD8 T cells. Study-wide findings and caveats: Comparably high diversity was seen in both naive subsets, and much lower diversity in memory CD8+ cells. Greater hydrophobicity was found in TRB CDR3s of CXCR3-positive naive cells than of CXCR3-negative naive cells.

The naive CD8+ gate required CD45RO-CCR7+CD27+CD95- phenotype. The authors prepared UMI-labeled TRB cDNA libraries by 5' RACE. TCRdb re-called the 5' RACE reads and gives one entry per CDR3 protein, without DNA. The sample totals about 98,000 distinct CDR3 sequences. The germline gives CDR1 MGHRA, CDR2 YSYEKL. The CDR3 covers 18 residues. The rearrangement links TRBV4-1 to TRBJ2-1. The source of this sequence is a human donor in good health. Some clones in this sample may be carry-over from other donors' samples. The sample was naive CXCR3+ CD8+ T cells from blood. This sample's subset: CD45RO-CCR7+CD27+CD95- naive CD8+ T cells expressing CXCR3 (TNR3+). CDR3 region: CASSQDITWTGPYNEQFF.